The text below deals with one TCR beta chain. Its target is unknown. This sample was included in a study of shared clonotypes between healthy human individuals. Overall study context: Each donor's CD4 naive and CD4 memory cells filled three plates apiece, CD8 naive two, and CD8 memory one. General study results and limits: Generation probabilities were higher for clonotypes shared across all four sorted-subset donors than for unshared ones.

Only CD45RO-negative cells positively selected for CCR7 counted as naive CD8 cells, so terminally differentiated effector memory CD45RA+ cells were excluded. Genomic DNA of each subset was evenly split across several immunoSEQ plates. Generated by immunoSEQ multiplex PCR, the TCRdb table keeps only in-frame clones and is missing some. The table lists 660,000 or so clones, around 96% of them singletons. Germline V CDR1 and CDR2: SGHTA, FQGTGA. This CDR3 comprises 15 residues. The V end was cut by 5 bases, the J end by 3 bases, with 16 bases between. This TCR derives from a woman in her twenties or thirties in good health. The chain joins TRBV7-3 to TRBJ1-1; the D gene is possibly TRBD1 (6 bases). What was sequenced was naive CD8+ T cells sorted from blood. CDR3 in DNA: TGTGCCAGCAGCCCAATGCAGGGGCGAGACACTGAAGCTTTCTTT. Its protein is CASSPMQGRDTEAFF.